This TCR beta chain derives from a study of blood T cells in healthy people across ages. Study-wide points: Diversity estimated from one million T cells was considered an underestimate.

The CDR3 loop spans 15 amino acids. Germline lookup yields CDR1 DFQATT and CDR2 SNEGSKA (reference sequence). The ends were cut back, 0 bases at V and 0 bases at J, with 11 bases in the middle. With respect to this clonotype: Its antigen is unknown.

Together with a sample-barcoded 5' primer, a J-beta primer mix was included in a second PCR lasting about 7 to 11 cycles. Each CDR3 protein is one row after TCRdb ran MiXCR on the 5' RACE reads. The sample holds hundreds of thousands of distinct CDR3 sequences, 40% to 50% seen once. This TCR was recovered from a man older than 75 in good health. The sample consisted of blood. The V call is TRBV20-1, the J call TRBJ1-1; D gene unclear. CDR3: CSARDGQPVNTEAFF. Here the CDR3 DNA reads TGCAGTGCTAGAGATGGCCAACCAGTGAACACTGAAGCTTTCTTT.